The following is a T cell receptor beta chain sequence with its context. This sample was taken from a study of blood T cell repertoires in COVID-19. For the study at large: Donors in the United States, Italy and Spain gave samples during acute or convalescent COVID-19. PBMCs, B-cell-depleted T cells, or T cells provided the cDNA or gDNA that made up the material.

Source study methods: Amplification of reference gene primers provided the estimated nucleated cell counts. The assay was immunoSEQ multiplex PCR, and TCRdb's table has in-frame clones only and misses some. V and J calls and clone size are copied from that table; D and trimming were computed from the DNA. The sample has about 310,000 clones; approximately 87% are singletons. Per the germline V gene, CDR1 is GTSNPN and CDR2 is SVGIG (reference sequence). The CDR3 spans 14 residues. V was clipped by 1 base and J by 3 bases, with 9 bases between them. The sequence came from a woman aged 45-65 years who had recovered from COVID-19. Specimen: peripheral blood. This rearrangement joins TRBV30 to TRBJ2-2, with D hard to call. CDR3 loop: CAWSGARYTGELFF. The CDR3 DNA follows: TGTGCCTGGAGTGGGGCCCGGTACACCGGGGAGCTGTTTTTT.